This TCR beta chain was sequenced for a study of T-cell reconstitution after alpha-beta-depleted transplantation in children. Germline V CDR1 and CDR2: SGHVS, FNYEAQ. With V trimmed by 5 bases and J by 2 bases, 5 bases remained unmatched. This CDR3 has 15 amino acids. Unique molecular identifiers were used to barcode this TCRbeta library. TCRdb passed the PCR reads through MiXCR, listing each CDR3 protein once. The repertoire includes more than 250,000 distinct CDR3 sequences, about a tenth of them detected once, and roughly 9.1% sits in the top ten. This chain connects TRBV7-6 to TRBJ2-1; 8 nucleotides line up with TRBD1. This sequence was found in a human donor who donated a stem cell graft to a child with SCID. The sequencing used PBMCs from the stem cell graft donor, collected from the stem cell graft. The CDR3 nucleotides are TGTGCCAGCAGCAAAGGACAGGGAACCTACAATGAGCAGTTCTTC. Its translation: CASSKGQGTYNEQFF.